This TCR beta chain stems from a study of blood T cell repertoires in COVID-19. Study-level background: COVID-19 samples from acute and convalescent phases originated in the United States, Italy and Spain. In each case, the material was cDNA or gDNA derived from T cells, B-cell-depleted T cells, or PBMCs.

Seattle cases were enrolled at active infection and followed longitudinally. The CDR3 covers 15 residues. V lost 9 bases to trimming and J lost 3 bases; unmatched junction nucleotides: 10. Germline CDR1 and CDR2: LNHDA and SQIVND (reference sequence). In the study's own analysis: Amplification from reference gene primers served as the basis for estimated nucleated cell counts. Here immunoSEQ multiplex PCR was the method, and the copy in TCRdb shows in-frame clones only, minus some. The V and J calls and clone size are taken from that table; D and trimming were inferred from the DNA. This table has 150,000 to 200,000 clones, over 85% appearing once.

This receptor was taken from a woman aged 60-75 years with COVID-19, enrolled during active disease. The J gene is TRBJ2-3, the V gene TRBV19; 9 bases map to TRBD2. Sequenced input: peripheral blood. CDR3 region: CASSGGGARTDTQYF. CDR3 sequence (DNA): TGTGCCAGCAGTGGCGGGGGGGCCAGGACAGATACGCAGTATTTT.